The 11 T cell receptor beta chains below were found in one sample sequenced in a study of PD-1 blockade in classical Hodgkin lymphoma. Every patient had relapsed following autologous stem cell transplantation, and cohorts differed in brentuximab vedotin exposure. The table came from immunoSEQ multiplex PCR; TCRdb's copy has only in-frame clones and leaves some out. This table holds tens of thousands of clones, around two thirds found once. Sequences were derived from peripheral blood mononuclear cells (PBMCs), sampled before the second cycle of nivolumab. The receptors come from a human donor with classical Hodgkin lymphoma.

This chain connects TRBV4-2 to TRBJ1-1, with 7 nucleotides matching TRBD1. The junction had 5 bases not matched to a gene; V was cut back by 0 bases and J by 7 bases. Germline V lookup: CDR1 LGHNA, CDR2 YNFKEQ. This CDR3 comprises 14 residues. CDR3 DNA: TGTGCCAGCAGCCAAGATTCGGGGACAGATGAAGCTTTCTTT. It specifies CASSQDSGTDEAFF.

This chain connects TRBV6-1 to TRBJ2-1, with D perhaps matching TRBD2 (5 bases). V lost 5 bases and J lost 4, with 15 bases in between. The V gene's germline CDR1 is MNHNS and CDR2 SASEGT. The CDR3 is 15 amino acids. The CDR3 DNA sequence: TGTGCCAGCAGTAAAAGCGGACTCCTTTACAATGAGCAGTTCTTC. It yields the protein CASSKSGLLYNEQFF.

This chain joins TRBV10-3 and TRBJ2-7; 9 bases align to TRBD1. The length of the CDR3 is 13 residues. The V gene end was trimmed by 7 bases and the J gene end by 5 bases; junction bases not matched to a gene: 6. In germline, CDR1 is ENHRY, CDR2 SYGVKD. The CDR3 protein is CAIKRTGDHEQYF. In DNA, the CDR3 is TGTGCCATCAAGAGGACAGGGGACCACGAGCAGTACTTC.

This clone has just a few counts. The chain couples TRBV29-1 to TRBJ2-7; 7 nucleotides match TRBD1. The CDR3 runs 15 residues. V lost 5 bases, J lost 0 bases, and 10 bases stayed unmatched. Looked up from germline, CDR1 is SQVTM and CDR2 is ANQGSEA. The DNA for the CDR3 is TGCAGCGTTCATTTCCGGGACAGTTACTCCTACGAGCAGTACTTC. It codes for CSVHFRDSYSYEQYF.

In regard to this clone: Other nucleotide sequences from this sample produce the same CDR3. The chain uses TRBV30 and TRBJ1-3, with a weak D call TRBD1 (5 bases). From germline, CDR1 is GTSNPN and CDR2 SVGIG (reference sequence). This CDR3 has 15 amino acids. Trimming cost V 3 bases and J 0 bases, with 12 bases left between them. CDR3 sequence: CAWSRDSGSGNTIYF. The CDR3 bases are TGTGCCTGGAGCCGGGACTCAGGCTCTGGAAACACCATATATTTT.

V is TRBV6-6 and J is TRBJ2-7, with 7 bases identical to TRBD1. The CDR3 has 14 amino acids. Germline lookup yields CDR1 MNHNY and CDR2 SVGAGI (reference sequence). V trimming: 6 bases; J trimming: 3 bases; junction bases outside the gene matches: 8. CDR3 DNA: TGTGCCAGCAGCTTGGGACAGATGATCTACGAGCAGTACTTC. It codes for CASSLGQMIYEQYF.

This rearrangement joins TRBV6-1 to TRBJ1-5; D uncertain. The germline V gene encodes CDR1 MNHNS and CDR2 SASEGT. Trimming stripped 4 bases from V and 6 bases from J, with 13 bases between. This CDR3 contains 14 residues. DNA of the CDR3: TGTGCCAGCAGTGTCCCCCTGAGGACTCAGCCCCAGCATTTT. Its protein is CASSVPLRTQPQHF.

The V call is TRBV7-9, the J call TRBJ2-3, with D unclear. CDR1 SEHNR and CDR2 FQNEAQ come from the germline V gene (reference sequence). This CDR3 is 15 amino acids long. Between the trimmed V and J ends, which lost 4 bases and 4 bases, there was a span of 15 bases. Here the CDR3 reads CASSYQTGGADTQYF. The CDR3 DNA reads TGTGCCAGCAGCTACCAGACGGGTGGCGCAGATACGCAGTATTTT.

The chain recombines TRBV5-1 with TRBJ2-2; the D gene is possibly TRBD1 (5 bases). The CDR3 runs 15 residues. Germline V gene sequence: CDR1 SGHRS, CDR2 YFSETQ. Deletions cut 0 bases from V and 5 bases from J, with 11 bases between. The CDR3 loop reads CASSLEQGWTGELFF. CDR3 coding DNA: TGCGCCAGCAGCTTGGAGCAGGGTTGGACCGGGGAGCTGTTTTTT. Combining the CDR3 with reference TRBV5-1 and TRBJ2-2 gives the whole variable domain KAGVTQTPRYLIKTRGQQVTLSCSPISGHRSVSWYQQTPGQGLQFLFEYFSETQRNKGNFPGRFSGRQFSNSRSEMNVSTLELGDSALYLCASSLEQGWTGELFFGEGSRLTVL.

J is TRBJ2-3 and V is TRBV27; D remains unclear. The CDR3 loop spans 12 amino acids. V was trimmed by 5 bases and J by 11 bases, leaving 14 bases between them. Germline V CDR1 and CDR2: MNHEY, SMNVEV (reference sequence). CDR3 loop: CASSRLQGGQYF. The CDR3 DNA is TGTGCCAGCAGTCGACTGCAAGGTGGGCAGTATTTT.

This chain uses TRBV29-1 with TRBJ2-1; 14 bases are a match to TRBD2. Germline V gives CDR1 SQVTM, CDR2 ANQGSEA. This CDR3 comprises 14 residues. Unmatched junction bases numbered 6, after V lost 6 bases and J lost 8 bases. The CDR3 DNA reads TGCAGCGTGGGACTAGCGGGAGTCTATGATGAGCAGTTCTTC. Protein product: CSVGLAGVYDEQFF.